The source of this TCR beta chain is a study of blood T cells in healthy people across ages. A sample-barcoded 5' primer and a J-beta primer mix were used in a second PCR of roughly 6 to 11 cycles. A single record per CDR3 protein comes from TCRdb applying MiXCR to the 5' RACE reads. The table has more than 650,000 distinct CDR3 sequences, over 20% seen once. Caucasian individuals from Russia who were healthy and aged roughly 6 to 95 acted as donors. The table lists this clonotype with a few counts. This CDR3 is 16 amino acids long. Germline lookup yields CDR1 SGHRS and CDR2 YFSETQ. With 0 bases removed from V and 0 bases from J, the gap between germline ends came to 13 bases.

Source material: blood. The receptor was derived from a man between 65 and 85 years old in good health. The chain has TRBV5-1 and TRBJ2-7, with D possibly being TRBD2 (6 bases). The CDR3 spells CASSLGSGGSSYEQYF. The CDR3 nucleotides read TGCGCCAGCAGCTTGGGGTCCGGGGGTAGCTCCTACGAGCAGTACTTC.